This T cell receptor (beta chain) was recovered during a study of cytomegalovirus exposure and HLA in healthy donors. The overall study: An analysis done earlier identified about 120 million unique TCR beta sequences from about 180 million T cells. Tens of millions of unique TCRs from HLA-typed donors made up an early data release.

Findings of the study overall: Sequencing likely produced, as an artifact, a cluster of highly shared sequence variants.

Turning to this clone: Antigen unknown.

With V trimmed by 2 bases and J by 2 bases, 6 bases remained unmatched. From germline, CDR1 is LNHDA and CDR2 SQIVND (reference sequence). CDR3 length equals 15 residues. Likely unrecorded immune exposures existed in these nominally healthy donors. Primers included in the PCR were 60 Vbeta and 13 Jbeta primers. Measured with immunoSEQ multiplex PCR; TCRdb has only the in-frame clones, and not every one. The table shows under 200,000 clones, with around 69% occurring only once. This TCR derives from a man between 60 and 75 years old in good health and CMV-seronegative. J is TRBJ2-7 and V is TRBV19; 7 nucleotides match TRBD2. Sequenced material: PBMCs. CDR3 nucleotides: TGTGCCAGTAGTATATCGGGAGCGGGGACCTACGAGCAGTACTTC. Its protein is CASSISGAGTYEQYF.